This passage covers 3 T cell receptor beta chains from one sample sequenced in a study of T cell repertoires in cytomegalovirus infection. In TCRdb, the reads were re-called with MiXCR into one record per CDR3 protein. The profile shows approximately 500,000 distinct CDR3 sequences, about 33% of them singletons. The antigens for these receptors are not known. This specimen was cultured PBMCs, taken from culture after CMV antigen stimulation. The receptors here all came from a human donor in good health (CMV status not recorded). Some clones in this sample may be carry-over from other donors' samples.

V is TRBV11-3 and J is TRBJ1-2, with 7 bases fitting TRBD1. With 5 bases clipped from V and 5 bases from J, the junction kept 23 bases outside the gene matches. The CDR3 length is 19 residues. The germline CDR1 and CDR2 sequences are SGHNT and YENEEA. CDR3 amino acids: CASSPGGQKVLEEHYGYTF. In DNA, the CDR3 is TGTGCCAGCAGCCCTGGGGGACAGAAGGTCTTGGAGGAGCATTATGGCTACACCTTC.

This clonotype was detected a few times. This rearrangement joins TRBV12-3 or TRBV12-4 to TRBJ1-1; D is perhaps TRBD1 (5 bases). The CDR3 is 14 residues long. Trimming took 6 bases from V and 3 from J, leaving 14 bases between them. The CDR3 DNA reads TGTGCCAGCAGCCGACAGAGGTGGGACACTGAAGCTTTCTTT. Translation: CASSRQRWDTEAFF.

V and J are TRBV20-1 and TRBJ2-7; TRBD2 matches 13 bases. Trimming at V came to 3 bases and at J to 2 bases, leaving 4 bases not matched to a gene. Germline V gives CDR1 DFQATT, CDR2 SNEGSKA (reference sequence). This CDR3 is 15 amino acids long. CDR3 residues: CSARPTSGRAYEQYF. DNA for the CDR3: TGCAGTGCTAGGCCTACTAGCGGGAGGGCCTACGAGCAGTACTTC.